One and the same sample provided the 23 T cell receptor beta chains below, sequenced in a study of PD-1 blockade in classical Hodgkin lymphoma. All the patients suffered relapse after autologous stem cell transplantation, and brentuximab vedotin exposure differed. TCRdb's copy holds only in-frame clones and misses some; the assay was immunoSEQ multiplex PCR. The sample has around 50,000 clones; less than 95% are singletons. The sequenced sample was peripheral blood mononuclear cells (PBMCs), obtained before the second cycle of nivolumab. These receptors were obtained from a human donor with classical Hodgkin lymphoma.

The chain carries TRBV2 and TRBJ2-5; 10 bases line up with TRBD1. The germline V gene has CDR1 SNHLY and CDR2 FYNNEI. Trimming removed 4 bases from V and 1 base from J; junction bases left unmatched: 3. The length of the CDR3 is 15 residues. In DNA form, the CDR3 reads TGTGCCAGCAGTGTCTGGGACAGGGGCCAAGAGACCCAGTACTTC. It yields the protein CASSVWDRGQETQYF.

The CDR3 spells CASSLSRYSNQPQHF. CDR3 bases: TGTGCCAGCAGTTTAAGCAGGTATAGCAATCAGCCCCAGCATTTT. The gene calls are TRBV27 and TRBJ1-5; no definite D call. The germline V gene has CDR1 MNHEY and CDR2 SMNVEV (reference sequence). The CDR3 is 15 amino acids. Trimming took 2 bases from V and 0 from J, leaving 8 bases between them.

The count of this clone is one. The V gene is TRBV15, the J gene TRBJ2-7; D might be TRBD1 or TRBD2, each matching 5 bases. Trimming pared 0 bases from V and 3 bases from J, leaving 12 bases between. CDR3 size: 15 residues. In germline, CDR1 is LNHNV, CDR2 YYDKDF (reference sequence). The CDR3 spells CATSRDTGDLYEQYF. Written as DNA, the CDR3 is TGTGCCACCAGCAGAGATACCGGGGACCTCTACGAGCAGTACTTC.

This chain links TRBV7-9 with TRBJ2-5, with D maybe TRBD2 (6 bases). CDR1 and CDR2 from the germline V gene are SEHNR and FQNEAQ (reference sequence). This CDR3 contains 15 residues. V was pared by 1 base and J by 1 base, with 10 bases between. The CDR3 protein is CASSLDGGIQETQYF. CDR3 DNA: TGTGCCAGCAGCTTAGATGGCGGGATCCAAGAGACCCAGTACTTC.

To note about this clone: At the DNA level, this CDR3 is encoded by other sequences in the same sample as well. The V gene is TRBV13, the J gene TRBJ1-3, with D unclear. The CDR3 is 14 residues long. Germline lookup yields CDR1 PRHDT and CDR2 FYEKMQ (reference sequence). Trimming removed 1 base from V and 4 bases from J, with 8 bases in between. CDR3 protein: CASSLEGGGNTIYF. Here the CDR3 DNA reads TGTGCCAGCAGCTTAGAAGGCGGAGGAAACACCATATATTTT.

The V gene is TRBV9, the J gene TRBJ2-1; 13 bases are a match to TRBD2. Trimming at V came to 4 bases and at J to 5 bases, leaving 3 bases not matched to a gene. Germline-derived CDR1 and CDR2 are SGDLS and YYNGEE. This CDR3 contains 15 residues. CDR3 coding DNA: TGTGCCAGCAGCCCCGGACTAGCGGGAGACAATGAGCAGTTCTTC. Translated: CASSPGLAGDNEQFF. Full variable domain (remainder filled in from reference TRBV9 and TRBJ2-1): DSGVTQTPKHLITATGQRVTLRCSPRSGDLSVYWYQQSLDQGLQFLIQYYNGEERAKGNILERFSAQQFPDLHSELNLSSLELGDSALYFCASSPGLAGDNEQFFGPGTRLTVL.

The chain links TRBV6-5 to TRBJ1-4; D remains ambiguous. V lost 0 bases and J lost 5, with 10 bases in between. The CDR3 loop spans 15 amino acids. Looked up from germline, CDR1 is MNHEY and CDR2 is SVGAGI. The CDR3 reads CASSYSRHRNEKLFF. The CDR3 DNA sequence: TGTGCCAGCAGTTACTCGAGACACCGGAATGAAAAACTGTTTTTT.

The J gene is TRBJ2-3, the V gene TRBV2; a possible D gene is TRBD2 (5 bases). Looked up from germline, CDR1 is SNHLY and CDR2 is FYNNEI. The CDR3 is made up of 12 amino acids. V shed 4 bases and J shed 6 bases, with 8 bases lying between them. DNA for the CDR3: TGTGCCAGCAGTGGGAGGCCCGATACGCAGTATTTT. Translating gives CASSGRPDTQYF.

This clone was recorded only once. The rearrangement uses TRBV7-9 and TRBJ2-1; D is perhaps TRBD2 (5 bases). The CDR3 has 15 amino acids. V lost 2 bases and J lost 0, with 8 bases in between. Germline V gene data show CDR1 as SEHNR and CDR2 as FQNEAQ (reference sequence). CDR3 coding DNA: TGTGCCAGCAGCTTACGGGGTGGCTCCTACAATGAGCAGTTCTTC. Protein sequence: CASSLRGGSYNEQFF.

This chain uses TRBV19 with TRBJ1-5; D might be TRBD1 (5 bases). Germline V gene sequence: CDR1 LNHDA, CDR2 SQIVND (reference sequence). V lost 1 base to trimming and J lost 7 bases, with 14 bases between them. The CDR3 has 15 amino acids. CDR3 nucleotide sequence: TGTGCCAGTAGTATAGGGGGCAATCTTGCGCAGCCCCAGCATTTT. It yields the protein CASSIGGNLAQPQHF.

CDR3 nucleotides: TGTGCCAGCAACCGAGAGACGGGGTGCACCAGTTTGCGCGGGCAGTACTTC. It codes for CASNRETGCTSLRGQYF. V is TRBV6-4 and J is TRBJ2-7; D is possibly TRBD2 (5 bases). Germline-derived CDR1 and CDR2 are MRHNA and SNTAGT. V lost 7 bases and J lost 9, with 31 bases in between. The CDR3 spans 17 residues.

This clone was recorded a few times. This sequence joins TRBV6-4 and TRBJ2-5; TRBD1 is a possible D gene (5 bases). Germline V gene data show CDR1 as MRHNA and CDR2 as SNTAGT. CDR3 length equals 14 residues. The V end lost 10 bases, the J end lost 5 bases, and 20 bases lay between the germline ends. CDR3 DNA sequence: TGTGCCATTTCAAGTAATCCAGGGTTGGAGACCCAGTACTTC. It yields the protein CAISSNPGLETQYF.

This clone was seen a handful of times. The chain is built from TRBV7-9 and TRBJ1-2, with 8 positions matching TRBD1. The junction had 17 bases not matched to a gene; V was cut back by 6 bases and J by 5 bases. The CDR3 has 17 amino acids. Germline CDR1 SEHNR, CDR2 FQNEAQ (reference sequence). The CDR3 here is CASREQEGQESRYGYTF. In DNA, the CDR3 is TGTGCCAGCAGGGAGCAGGAGGGACAGGAGTCGCGGTATGGCTACACCTTC.

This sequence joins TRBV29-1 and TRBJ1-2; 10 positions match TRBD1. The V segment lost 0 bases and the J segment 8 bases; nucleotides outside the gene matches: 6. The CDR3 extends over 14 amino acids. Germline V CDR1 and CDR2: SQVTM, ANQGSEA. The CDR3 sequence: CSVEDPGTGEGYTF. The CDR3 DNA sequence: TGCAGCGTTGAAGATCCAGGGACAGGGGAGGGCTACACCTTC.

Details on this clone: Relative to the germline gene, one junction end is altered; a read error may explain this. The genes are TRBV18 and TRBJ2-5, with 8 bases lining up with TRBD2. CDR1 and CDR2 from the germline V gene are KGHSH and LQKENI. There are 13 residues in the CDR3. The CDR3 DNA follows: TGTGCCAGCTCACCAAGGCAGCGGGAGAGGGAAGACTTC. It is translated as CASSPRQREREDF.

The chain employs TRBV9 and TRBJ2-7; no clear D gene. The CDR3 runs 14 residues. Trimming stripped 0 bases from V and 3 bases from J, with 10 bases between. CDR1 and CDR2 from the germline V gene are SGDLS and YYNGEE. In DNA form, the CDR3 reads TGTGCCAGCAGCGTAGATAGCAGGAACTACGAGCAGTACTTC. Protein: CASSVDSRNYEQYF.

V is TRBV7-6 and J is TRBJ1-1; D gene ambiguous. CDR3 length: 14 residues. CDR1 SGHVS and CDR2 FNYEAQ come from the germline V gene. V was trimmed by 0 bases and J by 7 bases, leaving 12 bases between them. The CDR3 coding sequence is TGTGCCAGCAGCTTAGCGCCATGGGGTTATGAAGCTTTCTTT. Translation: CASSLAPWGYEAFF. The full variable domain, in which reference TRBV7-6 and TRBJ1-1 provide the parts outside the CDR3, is GAGVSQSPRYKVTKRGQDVALRCDPISGHVSLYWYRQALGQGPEFLTYFNYEAQQDKSGLPNDRFSAERPEGSISTLTIQRTEQRDSAMYRCASSLAPWGYEAFFGQGTRLTVV.

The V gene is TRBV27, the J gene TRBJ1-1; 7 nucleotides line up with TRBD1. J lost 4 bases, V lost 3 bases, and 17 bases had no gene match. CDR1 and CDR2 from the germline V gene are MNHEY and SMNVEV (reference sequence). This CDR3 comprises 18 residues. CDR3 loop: CASSFLAYRGIRSTEAFF. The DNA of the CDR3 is TGTGCCAGCAGTTTTTTGGCCTACAGGGGAATAAGGTCCACTGAAGCTTTCTTT.

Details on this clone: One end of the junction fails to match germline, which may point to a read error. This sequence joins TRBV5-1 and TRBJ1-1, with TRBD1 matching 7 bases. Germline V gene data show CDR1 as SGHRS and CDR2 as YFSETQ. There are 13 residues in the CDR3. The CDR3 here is CASSFTGDLPPLF. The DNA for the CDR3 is TGCGCCAGCAGCTTCACAGGGGACCTCCCCCCGCTTTTT.

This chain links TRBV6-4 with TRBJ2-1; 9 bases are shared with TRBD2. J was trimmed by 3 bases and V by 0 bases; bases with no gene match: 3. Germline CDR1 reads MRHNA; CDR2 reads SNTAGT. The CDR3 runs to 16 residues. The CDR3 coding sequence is TGTGCCAGCAGTGACTCGGGGCGGGAGGGCTACAATGAGCAGTTCTTC. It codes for CASSDSGREGYNEQFF.

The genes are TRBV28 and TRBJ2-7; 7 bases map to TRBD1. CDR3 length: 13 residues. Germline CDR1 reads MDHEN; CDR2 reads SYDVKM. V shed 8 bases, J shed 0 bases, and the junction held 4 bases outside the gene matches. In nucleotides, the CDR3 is TGTGCCAGCGGACAGGCCGACTCCTACGAGCAGTACTTC. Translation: CASGQADSYEQYF.

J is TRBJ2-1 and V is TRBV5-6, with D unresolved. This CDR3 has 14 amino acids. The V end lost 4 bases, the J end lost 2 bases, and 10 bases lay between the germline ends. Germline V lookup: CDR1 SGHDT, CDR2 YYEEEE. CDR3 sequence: CASSPVTAYNEQFF. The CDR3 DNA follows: TGTGCCAGCAGCCCCGTCACAGCCTACAATGAGCAGTTCTTC.

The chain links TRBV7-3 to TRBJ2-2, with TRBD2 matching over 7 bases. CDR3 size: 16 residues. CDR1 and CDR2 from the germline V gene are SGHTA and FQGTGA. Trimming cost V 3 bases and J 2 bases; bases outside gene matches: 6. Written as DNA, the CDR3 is TGTGCCAGCAGCTTTCCTCCTAGCGGTAACACCGGGGAGCTGTTTTTT. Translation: CASSFPPSGNTGELFF.